This TCR beta chain stems from a study of PD-1 blockade in classical Hodgkin lymphoma. Each of the patients experienced relapse following autologous stem cell transplantation, and their brentuximab vedotin exposure differed. Germline V gives CDR1 MDHEN, CDR2 SYDVKM. V shed 10 bases and J shed 3 bases, with 16 bases lying between them. The CDR3 length is 13 residues. Profiling relied on immunoSEQ multiplex PCR, and the TCRdb table lists in-frame clones only, not all of them. The sample shows 80,000 to 100,000 clones, around 90% of them seen only once. The receptor comes from a human donor with classical Hodgkin lymphoma. The starting material was peripheral blood mononuclear cells (PBMCs), obtained at baseline. The V and J genes are TRBV28 and TRBJ2-7, with TRBD1 as a possible D gene (5 bases). The CDR3 here is CATGLTDFYEQYF. The CDR3 bases are TGTGCCACCGGCCTGACAGATTTCTACGAGCAGTACTTC.